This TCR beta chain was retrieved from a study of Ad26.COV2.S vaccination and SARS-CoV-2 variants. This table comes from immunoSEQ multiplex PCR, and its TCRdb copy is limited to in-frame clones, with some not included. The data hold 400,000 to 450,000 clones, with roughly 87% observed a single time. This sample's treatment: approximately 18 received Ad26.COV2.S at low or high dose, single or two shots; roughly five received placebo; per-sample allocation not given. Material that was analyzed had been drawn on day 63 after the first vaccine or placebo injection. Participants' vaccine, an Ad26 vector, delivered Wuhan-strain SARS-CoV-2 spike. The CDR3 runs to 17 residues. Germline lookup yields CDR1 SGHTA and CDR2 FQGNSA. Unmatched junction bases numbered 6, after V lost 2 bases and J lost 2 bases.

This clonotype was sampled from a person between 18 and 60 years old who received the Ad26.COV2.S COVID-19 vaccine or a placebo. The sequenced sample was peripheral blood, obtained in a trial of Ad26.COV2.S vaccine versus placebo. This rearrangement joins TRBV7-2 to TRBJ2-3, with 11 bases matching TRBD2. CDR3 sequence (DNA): TGTGCCAGCAGCTTAATCCTAGCGGGGGGACCCACAGATACGCAGTATTTT. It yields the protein CASSLILAGGPTDTQYF.